This is a list of T cell receptor beta chains from one sample in a study of Graves' ophthalmopathy and Graves' hyperthyroidism. TCRdb called the multiplex PCR reads again in MiXCR, with one record for every CDR3 protein. The sample yields around 1.1 million distinct CDR3 sequences, roughly two fifths seen once. Input material: peripheral blood or thyroid tissue (not recorded which). These receptors all stem from an adult man with Graves' hyperthyroidism. The CDR3 runs from the conserved cysteine through the conserved F or W.

>14|TRBV20-1
CSASRVAGAQPQHF
>13|TRBV6-6
CASSYSTWQPQHF
>15|TRBV10-3
CAISDSSQGAWEQYF
>12|TRBV2
CASMTDSYEQYF
>13|TRBV28
CASRIQGNQPQHF
>12|TRBV11-2
CASSLSFGGQYF
>14|TRBV9
CASSGPSSGNTIYF
>18|TRBV25-1
CASSDLKEPDMDQNEQYF
>17|TRBV7-9
CASSLLRGTSGGYEQYF
>14|TRBV20-1
CSATRGYRNSPLHF
>16|TRBV7-2
CASSPLRTGRFYEQYF
>15|TRBV5-1
CASRRLAGVSYEQYF
>16|TRBV7-2
CASSTLQRGGRGTQYF
>16|TRBV10-2
CASSEPGDREFYTIYF
>16|TRBV6-6
CASSPHLSTWGGGYTF
>18|TRBV15
CATSSRGGPTSGAYEQYF
>16|TRBV9
CASSPPDRVYNSPQHF
>17|TRBV11-2
CASSSSPGTAYGNTIYF
>14|TRBV5-5
CASSSDRGLQPQHF
>17|TRBV11-1
CASSSAVLANFPYEQYF
>16|TRBV15
CATSRDPSGTRETQYF
>17|TRBV5-1
CASSRQDSLGGGKTEHF
>15|TRBV4-3
CASSQDLTRTYEQYF
>16|TRBV15
CATSRDRRQYNTEAFF
>15|TRBV19
CASRRDSGTGSNQHF
>17|TRBV5-1
CASSSDRISSYNSPLHF
>14|TRBV6-5
CASRLGLADYEQYF
>14|TRBV20-1
CSARGDREHQPQHF
>16|TRBV13
CASSYSPRTGITEAFF
>13|TRBV12-3/TRBV12-4
CASSGTGDNVLTF
>15|TRBV24-1
CATSDRVGGNQPQHF
>14|TRBV24-1
CATNSASGTGELFF
>12|TRBV15
CATSKDTSVAFF